This T cell receptor (beta chain) was captured in a study of blood T cell repertoires in COVID-19. Looking at the study overall: T cells, B-cell-depleted T cells, or PBMCs supplied cDNA or gDNA.

This clone came up a few times. Sequencing was performed with immunoSEQ multiplex PCR; in TCRdb, only in-frame clones are kept and a portion is missing. The sample lists 25,000 to 35,000 clones; 90% to 95% were seen once. Germline V gene lookup returns CDR1 SGHDT and CDR2 YYEEEE. The V end was cut by 1 base, the J end by 4 bases, with 8 bases between. This CDR3 region has 13 residues. Sequencing input: peripheral blood. The receptor comes from a human donor in a cohort sampled during active COVID-19. The V gene is TRBV5-6, the J gene TRBJ1-1; no clear D. The CDR3 nucleotides read TGTGCCAGCAGCTTGCTGGGAGGCACTGAAGCTTTCTTT. Amino acids: CASSLLGGTEAFF.